The 23 T cell receptor beta chains given below trace back to one sample, sequenced in a study of blood T cell repertoires in COVID-19. Sequencing used immunoSEQ multiplex PCR; TCRdb keeps in-frame clones, though not all of them. The sample lists 150,000 to 180,000 clones; about 85% were seen once. Sequenced material: peripheral blood. These receptors were taken from a man in his fifties or sixties with COVID-19, enrolled during active disease.

The chain couples TRBV28 to TRBJ2-1, with 7 bases lining up with TRBD1. The CDR3 has 13 residues. V was pared by 7 bases and J by 9 bases, with 9 bases of the junction left unmatched. CDR1 is MDHEN and CDR2 is SYDVKM in the germline V gene. CDR3 residues: CASIQGRVGEQFF. The CDR3, as DNA: TGTGCCAGCATACAGGGGAGAGTAGGTGAGCAGTTCTTC. The whole variable domain, remainder taken from reference TRBV28 and TRBJ2-1, is DVKVTQSSRYLVKRTGEKVFLECVQDMDHENMFWYRQDPGLGLRLIYFSYDVKMKEKGDIPEGYSVSREKKERFSLILESASTNQTSMYLCASIQGRVGEQFFGPGTRLTVL.

Comment on this clone: Other DNA sequences in this specimen translate into the identical CDR3. J is TRBJ2-2 and V is TRBV3-1 (or the pseudogene TRBV3-2); 12 bases map to TRBD2. The CDR3 is 15 amino acids. The germline V gene has CDR1 LGHDT and CDR2 YNNKEL (reference sequence). The V and J ends lost 4 bases and 4 bases, in that order; junction bases with no gene match: 1. The CDR3 nucleotides are TGTGCCAGCAGCCGGACTAGCGGGGTCACCGGGGAGCTGTTTTTT. This sequence encodes CASSRTSGVTGELFF.

Only a few counts were recorded for this clone. J is TRBJ1-5 and V is TRBV6-2 or TRBV6-3; D remains ambiguous. This CDR3 has 15 amino acids. V gave up 2 bases and J gave up 2 bases, with 10 bases separating them. CDR1 and CDR2 from the germline V gene are MNHEY and SVGEGT. The CDR3 here is CASSYLGIGNQPQHF. For the CDR3, the DNA is TGTGCCAGCAGTTACCTCGGTATTGGCAATCAGCCCCAGCATTTT.

The gene calls are TRBV6-5 and TRBJ2-1; 10 bases align to TRBD1. J gave up 8 bases and V 2 bases, and 6 bases lay outside the gene matches. Germline V lookup: CDR1 MNHEY, CDR2 SVGAGI. The CDR3 consists of 15 residues. The CDR3 spells CASSYGDRGNDEQFF. The CDR3 DNA is TGTGCCAGCAGTTACGGGGACAGGGGTAACGATGAGCAGTTCTTC.

The chain has TRBV15 and TRBJ1-4, with 7 bases identical to TRBD1. V lost 3 bases to trimming and J lost 7 bases; unmatched junction nucleotides: 5. Per the germline V gene, CDR1 is LNHNV and CDR2 is YYDKDF (reference sequence). This CDR3 contains 14 residues. The DNA of the CDR3 is TGTGCCACCAGCAGGGACAGGAGGATTGAAAAACTGTTTTTT. Translation: CATSRDRRIEKLFF.

The chain carries TRBV18 and TRBJ2-5; 9 bases fit TRBD2. V shed 3 bases, J shed 2 bases, and the junction held 4 bases outside the gene matches. CDR3 size: 15 residues. Germline V gene sequence: CDR1 KGHSH, CDR2 LQKENI. The CDR3 spells CASSPQRGAQETQYF. CDR3 nucleotide sequence: TGTGCCAGCTCACCCCAGCGGGGGGCTCAAGAGACCCAGTACTTC.

The chain carries TRBV27 and TRBJ1-4, with D uncertain. The CDR3 covers 13 residues. Trimming shortened V by 3 bases and J by 5 bases, and 7 bases separated the two germline ends. Germline loops: CDR1 MNHEY, CDR2 SMNVEV (reference sequence). CDR3 protein: CASSFNTNEKLFF. The CDR3 bases are TGTGCCAGCAGTTTCAACACAAATGAAAAACTGTTTTTT.

Details on this clone: This CDR3 is also generated by other DNA sequences in the sample. The genes are TRBV6-5 and TRBJ2-2, with D maybe TRBD1 (6 bases). CDR1 MNHEY and CDR2 SVGAGI come from the germline V gene. Trimming pared 8 bases from V and 0 bases from J, leaving 13 bases between. This CDR3 is built from 15 residues. The CDR3 region is CASRSGGANTGELFF. The CDR3 nucleotides read TGTGCCAGCCGCTCTGGGGGCGCGAACACCGGGGAGCTGTTTTTT.

This clone was picked up a small number of times. The chain recombines TRBV4-1 with TRBJ1-2, with D possibly TRBD1 on 6 matching bases. The germline gives CDR1 MGHRA, CDR2 YSYEKL. The ends were cut back, 3 bases at V and 3 bases at J, with 20 bases in the middle. The CDR3 length is 17 residues. The CDR3, as DNA: TGCGCCAGCAGCCAGAGGGGGGGCAGGGAACCTGACTATGGCTACACCTTC. Encoded protein: CASSQRGGREPDYGYTF.

The genes are TRBV7-3 and TRBJ2-1, with TRBD2 matching 12 bases. The CDR3 runs to 15 residues. The germline gives CDR1 SGHTA, CDR2 FQGTGA. J gave up 7 bases and V 5 bases, and 6 bases lay outside the gene matches. CDR3 amino acids: CASSQRLAGANEQFF. Here the CDR3 DNA reads TGTGCCAGCAGCCAAAGACTAGCGGGGGCGAATGAGCAGTTCTTC. Full variable domain (remainder filled in from reference TRBV7-3 and TRBJ2-1): GAGVSQTPSNKVTEKGKYVELRCDPISGHTALYWYRQSLGQGPEFLIYFQGTGAADDSGLPNDRFFAVRPEGSVSTLKIQRTERGDSAVYLCASSQRLAGANEQFFGPGTRLTVL.

V gene TRBV6-2 or TRBV6-3 combines with J gene TRBJ1-1, with D maybe TRBD1 (6 bases). The CDR3 consists of 13 residues. The V and J ends lost 4 bases and 4 bases respectively, with 10 bases between them. The germline gives CDR1 MNHEY, CDR2 SVGEGT. The CDR3 DNA reads TGTGCCAGCAGTTTCACAGGGTTCACTGAAGCTTTCTTT. Encoded protein: CASSFTGFTEAFF.

The rearrangement joins TRBV30 to TRBJ1-5, with 8 bases lining up with TRBD1. V lost 0 bases, J lost 6 bases, and 1 base stayed unmatched. The CDR3 extends over 13 amino acids. CDR1 is GTSNPN and CDR2 is SVGIG in the germline V gene (reference sequence). In DNA, the CDR3 is TGTGCCTGGAGTGTACAGGGGGGTCAGCCCCAGCATTTT. The encoded protein is CAWSVQGGQPQHF.

The rearrangement uses TRBV12-3 or TRBV12-4 and TRBJ2-2; a weak D match, TRBD2 (5 bases). V was pared by 3 bases and J by 6 bases, with 8 bases between. The CDR3 sequence is 13 residues long. The chain's CDR3 is CASSFRGAGELFF. DNA of the CDR3: TGTGCCAGCAGTTTTCGGGGTGCCGGGGAGCTGTTTTTT.

This clone was detected once. The chain has TRBV6-4 and TRBJ1-5, with unresolved D. The CDR3 runs 10 residues. The germline V and J ends were trimmed by 7 bases and 7 bases, with 5 bases remaining between them. Germline CDR1 MRHNA, CDR2 SNTAGT. The DNA of the CDR3 is TGTGCCAGCACGGGACAGCCCCAGCATTTT. Its translation: CASTGQPQHF.

The V gene is TRBV7-9, the J gene TRBJ1-5; TRBD1 might be the D (5 bases). Trimming took 5 bases from V and 4 from J, leaving 6 bases between them. Germline V lookup: CDR1 SEHNR, CDR2 FQNEAQ (reference sequence). The CDR3 is 12 residues long. The CDR3 protein is CASSPGNQPQHF. CDR3 sequence (DNA): TGTGCCAGCAGCCCAGGGAATCAGCCCCAGCATTTT.

The chain combines TRBV18 with TRBJ2-4; 13 bases agree with TRBD2. The CDR3 is 16 amino acids. From germline, CDR1 is KGHSH and CDR2 LQKENI. V lost 3 bases, J lost 8 bases, and 7 bases stayed unmatched. The CDR3 region has the DNA TGTGCCAGCTCACCCCCTGGACTAGCGGGAGATTACATTCAGTACTTC. Translating gives CASSPPGLAGDYIQYF.

This chain connects TRBV7-2 to TRBJ1-1; D is uncertain. Germline values: CDR1 SGHTA, CDR2 FQGNSA. V lost 5 bases to trimming and J lost 0 bases, with 10 bases between them. The CDR3 sequence is 14 residues long. The CDR3 sequence is CASSISHMNTEAFF. The CDR3 DNA follows: TGTGCCAGCAGCATCTCACATATGAACACTGAAGCTTTCTTT.

V and J are TRBV28 and TRBJ2-7; D might be TRBD1 (6 bases). Germline V lookup: CDR1 MDHEN, CDR2 SYDVKM. Between the trimmed V and J ends, which lost 6 bases and 4 bases, there was a span of 7 bases. The CDR3 spans 11 residues. The CDR3 DNA reads TGTGCCAGCAGACAGGGATACGAGCAGTACTTC. Translating gives CASRQGYEQYF.

The V call is TRBV27, the J call TRBJ2-7; perhaps TRBD1 as D (6 bases). There are 16 residues in the CDR3. V shed 2 bases and J shed 3 bases, with 17 bases lying between them. The germline CDR1 and CDR2 sequences are MNHEY and SMNVEV (reference sequence). The CDR3 loop reads CASSLRKQGSIYEQYF. The CDR3 DNA sequence: TGTGCCAGCAGTTTAAGGAAACAGGGTTCTATCTACGAGCAGTACTTC.

The chain employs TRBV13 and TRBJ1-4; 9 positions match TRBD1. J gave up 8 bases and V 4 bases, and 8 bases lay outside the gene matches. The CDR3 has 15 residues. Germline assignment: CDR1 PRHDT and CDR2 FYEKMQ (reference sequence). Here the CDR3 DNA reads TGTGCCAGCAGCTGGGGACAGGGCGCCAGGGAAAAACTGTTTTTT. As protein: CASSWGQGAREKLFF.

This clone showed up just once. This chain connects TRBV2 to TRBJ1-2, with 7 positions matching TRBD1. CDR1 is SNHLY and CDR2 is FYNNEI in the germline V gene. The V gene end was trimmed by 8 bases and the J gene end by 7 bases; junction bases not matched to a gene: 7. The CDR3 sequence is 12 residues long. This chain's CDR3 is CASCTWDSGYTF. DNA for the CDR3: TGTGCCAGCTGCACCTGGGACAGTGGCTACACCTTC.

In DNA, the CDR3 is TGTGCCAGTAGCCAGGACGGCAGGGGGCACGAAAACATTCAGTACTTC. Translated: CASSQDGRGHENIQYF. The chain couples TRBV19 to TRBJ2-4; 8 bases fit TRBD1. V was clipped by 6 bases and J by 5 bases; unmatched bases: 12. Germline lookup yields CDR1 LNHDA and CDR2 SQIVND (reference sequence). The CDR3 length is 16 residues. Full variable domain (rest looked up from reference TRBV19 and TRBJ2-4): DGGITQSPKYLFRKEGQNVTLSCEQNLNHDAMYWYRQDPGQGLRLIYYSQIVNDFQKGDIAEGYSVSREKKESFPLTVTSAQKNPTAFYLCASSQDGRGHENIQYFGAGTRLSVL.

This rearrangement joins TRBV15 to TRBJ1-2; no definite D call. Germline lookup yields CDR1 LNHNV and CDR2 YYDKDF (reference sequence). Trimming left V 6 bases short and J 8 bases short, with 19 bases between. The CDR3 spans 14 residues. This CDR3 is CATRGPGLGEGYTF. The CDR3 DNA follows: TGTGCCACCAGGGGCCCCGGTCTTGGGGAGGGCTACACCTTC.